This passage covers 15 T cell receptor beta chains from one sample sequenced in a study of T-cell memory formation after mild COVID-19. One entry per CDR3 protein results from TCRdb running MiXCR on the 5' RACE reads. The data contain fewer than 600,000 distinct CDR3 sequences, roughly a fifth of them singletons. Sequences were obtained from PBMCs or a T cell subset sorted from them (not recorded which). These receptors were obtained from an adult woman who had mild COVID-19 (a few samples of this study predate the infection). Cell type and time point are not known.

This clonotype was counted a few times. The J gene is TRBJ2-7, the V gene TRBV7-8; D is perhaps TRBD1 (5 bases). The CDR3 runs 15 residues. Germline assignment: CDR1 SGHVS and CDR2 FQNEAQ. V gave up 5 bases and J gave up 0 bases, with 14 bases separating them. DNA for the CDR3: TGTGCCAGCAGCGTAAAGGGGCCCAGCTCCTACGAGCAGTACTTC. Protein product: CASSVKGPSSYEQYF.

This chain links TRBV20-1 with TRBJ2-6, with 10 bases aligning to TRBD1. V lost 7 bases and J lost 2; bases outside the gene matches: 8. Germline values: CDR1 DFQATT, CDR2 SNEGSKA (reference sequence). This CDR3 has 16 residues. The CDR3 DNA reads as TGCAGTGGTGCGGGACAGGGGAGGACTGGGGCCAACGTCCTGACTTTC. Its translation: CSGAGQGRTGANVLTF.

The gene calls are TRBV6-6 and TRBJ2-1; D is ambiguous. V was clipped by 2 bases and J by 1 base, with 9 bases between them. Germline lookup yields CDR1 MNHNY and CDR2 SVGAGI (reference sequence). The CDR3 is made up of 15 amino acids. The CDR3 region has the DNA TGTGCCAGCAGTTACGTCGTGGTGTCCTACAATGAGCAGTTCTTC. Translating gives CASSYVVVSYNEQFF.

This clonotype has more than one count but fewer than ten. The chain recombines TRBV11-2 with TRBJ2-7, with 9 bases lining up with TRBD2. CDR1 and CDR2 (germline): SGHAT, FQNNGV. The CDR3 has 16 residues. J gave up 2 bases and V 5 bases, and 10 bases lay outside the gene matches. CDR3 in DNA: TGTGCCAGCAGCGCCGTTTCTAGCGGGGTGACCTACGAGCAGTACTTC. This translates into CASSAVSSGVTYEQYF.

The chain couples TRBV18 to TRBJ1-5, with D unclear. CDR1 is KGHSH and CDR2 is LQKENI in the germline V gene. With 5 bases removed from V and 3 bases from J, the gap between germline ends came to 11 bases. The CDR3 runs to 14 residues. The CDR3 nucleotides are TGTGCCAGCTCAGTCGACGGCTTCAATCAGCCCCAGCATTTT. Its translation: CASSVDGFNQPQHF.

The chain combines TRBV7-2 with TRBJ2-5; D possibly uses TRBD1 or TRBD2 (5 bases each). Trimming removed 5 bases at V and 5 bases at J, with 18 bases between. The germline V gene encodes CDR1 SGHTA and CDR2 FQGNSA. CDR3 length equals 15 residues. The CDR3 DNA reads TGTGCCAGCAGCCTCCCGCCTCGGGGCCCCGAGACCCAGTACTTC. Protein product: CASSLPPRGPETQYF.

The chain joins TRBV7-2 to TRBJ2-3; 10 bases match TRBD2. The length of the CDR3 is 15 residues. V dropped 2 bases and J dropped 4; count of bases not matched to a gene: 3. In germline, CDR1 is SGHTA, CDR2 FQGNSA. CDR3 coding DNA: TGTGCCAGCAGCTTAAGCGGGGGGGCATCAGATACGCAGTATTTT. Translation gives CASSLSGGASDTQYF.

This clonotype occurred a few times. The chain links TRBV28 to TRBJ2-5; D may match TRBD1 or TRBD2 (6 bases each). Germline-derived CDR1 and CDR2 are MDHEN and SYDVKM. This CDR3 is built from 14 residues. V was shortened by 8 bases and J by 1 base, with 14 bases between the two germline ends. The CDR3 DNA is TGTGCCAGCCGGGGGCAGGGTAGCCAAGAGACCCAGTACTTC. Amino acid sequence: CASRGQGSQETQYF.

The rearrangement joins TRBV7-9 to TRBJ2-1; a possible D gene is TRBD2 (6 bases). The CDR3 length is 14 residues. Trimming stripped 4 bases from V and 5 bases from J, with 12 bases between. Looked up from germline, CDR1 is SEHNR and CDR2 is FQNEAQ (reference sequence). This CDR3 is CASSWGLPDNEQFF. CDR3 nucleotides: TGTGCCAGCAGCTGGGGACTCCCCGACAATGAGCAGTTCTTC.

J is TRBJ1-4 and V is TRBV4-2; unclear D gene. Between the trimmed V and J ends, which lost 0 bases and 0 bases, there was a span of 5 bases. Looked up from germline, CDR1 is LGHNA and CDR2 is YNFKEQ. The CDR3 contains 15 residues. The CDR3 is CASSQELATNEKLFF. As DNA, the CDR3 is TGTGCCAGCAGCCAAGAGCTAGCAACTAATGAAAAACTGTTTTTT.

The V gene is TRBV29-1, the J gene TRBJ1-2; D is unclear. The CDR3 is 10 amino acids. Germline loops: CDR1 SQVTM, CDR2 ANQGSEA. V gave up 4 bases and J gave up 6 bases, with 6 bases separating them. This CDR3 is CSVVQNGYTF. The CDR3 nucleotides are TGCAGCGTTGTACAGAATGGCTACACCTTC.

The V gene is TRBV5-1, the J gene TRBJ1-4; 8 positions agree with TRBD1. CDR3 length equals 15 residues. Per the germline V gene, CDR1 is SGHRS and CDR2 is YFSETQ. Trimming at V came to 4 bases and at J to 7 bases, leaving 9 bases not matched to a gene. The CDR3 region is CASSNSGGRGEKLFF. The CDR3 DNA sequence: TGCGCCAGCAGCAACTCAGGGGGCCGCGGTGAAAAACTGTTTTTT.

This clonotype was seen only a few times. This CDR3 reads CASSLAQAGTDTQYF. CDR3 DNA: TGCGCCAGCAGCTTGGCACAGGCGGGCACAGATACGCAGTATTTT. This chain joins TRBV5-1 and TRBJ2-3; possibly TRBD1 for D (5 bases). V was cut by 0 bases and J by 1 base, with 9 bases left in between. The length of the CDR3 is 15 residues. Per the germline V gene, CDR1 is SGHRS and CDR2 is YFSETQ. Together with reference TRBV5-1 and TRBJ2-3, the CDR3 gives the full variable domain: KAGVTQTPRYLIKTRGQQVTLSCSPISGHRSVSWYQQTPGQGLQFLFEYFSETQRNKGNFPGRFSGRQFSNSRSEMNVSTLELGDSALYLCASSLAQAGTDTQYFGPGTRLTVL.

This clonotype has more than one count but fewer than ten. The V call is TRBV12-3 or TRBV12-4, the J call TRBJ2-7, with 9 nucleotides matching TRBD1. J gave up 5 bases and V 5 bases, and 7 bases lay outside the gene matches. The CDR3 contains 14 residues. The CDR3: CASSPGTGRHEQYF. CDR3 sequence (DNA): TGTGCCAGCAGTCCCGGGACAGGGCGACACGAGCAGTACTTC.

This clonotype was seen a handful of times. This chain uses TRBV20-1 with TRBJ1-2; D not resolved. CDR3 length: 11 amino acids. Germline CDR1 DFQATT, CDR2 SNEGSKA (reference sequence). The CDR3 spells CSQGRIRGYTF. CDR3 nucleotide sequence: TGCAGCCAAGGACGTATCAGAGGCTACACCTTC.